These 20 T cell receptor beta chains share one sample of origin, sequenced in a study of human T cells and chemical hapten exposure (dated by TCRdb to the early 2020s). Receptors were amplified or captured by RACE. These reads were obtained on a NextSeq 500. TCRdb applied fastp at Q25 and MiXCR to the public reads, then kept only in-frame beta chains. Records with the same CDR3 protein are collapsed into one entry carrying the most frequent genes and DNA. For this sample there are 300,000 to 450,000 distinct CDR3 sequences; about 5.4% appear just once. Over 6.5% of the sample is taken by the ten largest. The time point label here, explained by the study, means: pre-sensitization, week 0. The treatment or condition label for this specimen denotes: therapeutic diphenylcyclopropenone sensitization with weekly scalp DPC. The sample was whole blood, taken in connection with sensitization to the hapten diphenylcyclopropenone (DPC). The receptors shown here come from a woman aged 18-29 years with alopecia areata. Some clones in this sample may be carry-over from other donors' samples.

The V gene is TRBV27, the J gene TRBJ1-4; D is unclear. The germline V and J ends were trimmed by 5 bases and 7 bases, with 8 bases remaining between them. The germline V gene encodes CDR1 MNHEY and CDR2 SMNVEV (reference sequence). This CDR3 has 12 residues. The CDR3 loop is CASSARLEKLFF. As DNA, the CDR3 is TGTGCCAGCAGTGCCCGACTTGAAAAACTGTTTTTT.

This clonotype was recorded a few times. V and J are TRBV6-2 or TRBV6-3 and TRBJ2-1; D might be TRBD2 (5 bases). Germline values: CDR1 MNHEY, CDR2 SVGEGT. This CDR3 comprises 15 residues. With 6 bases removed from V and 5 bases from J, the gap between germline ends came to 17 bases. This CDR3 reads CASREDAKAHNEQFF. The CDR3 bases are TGTGCCAGCAGGGAGGACGCAAAAGCCCACAATGAGCAGTTCTTC.

This clonotype was counted a few times. J is TRBJ1-4 and V is TRBV7-9; no firm D call. Deletions cut 2 bases from V and 4 bases from J, with 11 bases between. This CDR3 is built from 15 residues. The germline V gene encodes CDR1 SEHNR and CDR2 FQNEAQ (reference sequence). The chain's CDR3 is CASSLRVSLNEKLFF. The DNA for the CDR3 is TGTGCCAGCAGCTTACGGGTCAGCCTTAATGAAAAACTGTTTTTT. The full variable domain, in which reference TRBV7-9 and TRBJ1-4 provide the parts outside the CDR3, is DTGVSQNPRHKITKRGQNVTFRCDPISEHNRLYWYRQTLGQGPEFLTYFQNEAQLEKSRLLSDRFSAERPKGSFSTLEIQRTEQGDSAMYLCASSLRVSLNEKLFFGSGTQLSVL.

This clonotype was seen many times. The chain joins TRBV6-5 to TRBJ2-3, with D maybe TRBD2 (5 bases). V was shortened by 9 bases and J by 0 bases, with 10 bases between the two germline ends. In germline, CDR1 is MNHEY, CDR2 SVGAGI. This CDR3 comprises 13 residues. The CDR3, as DNA: TGTGCCAGTACAAGGACTAGCACAGATACGCAGTATTTT. This gives the protein CASTRTSTDTQYF.

This clonotype was counted a few times. The rearrangement uses TRBV6-5 and TRBJ1-5; D gene uncertain. Germline assignment: CDR1 MNHEY and CDR2 SVGAGI. The V and J ends lost 2 bases and 7 bases respectively, with 6 bases between them. CDR3 length: 12 amino acids. The CDR3 nucleotides read TGTGCCAGCAGTTACGTTGGGCAGCCCCAGCATTTT. Translating it yields CASSYVGQPQHF.

J is TRBJ1-2 and V is TRBV12-3 or TRBV12-4, with 8 nucleotides matching TRBD1. This CDR3 is 16 amino acids long. The trim removed 3 bases at V and 2 bases at J, leaving 8 bases unmatched. The CDR3 nucleotides are TGTGCCAGCAGTTTCGGTCCGGGACAGGCGAACTATGGCTACACCTTC. Protein product: CASSFGPGQANYGYTF.

This clonotype was observed at least ten times. This chain joins TRBV7-3 and TRBJ1-6, with a possible D match to TRBD1 (5 bases). The CDR3 totals 15 residues. Germline lookup yields CDR1 SGHTA and CDR2 FQGTGA. V lost 2 bases, J lost 7 bases, and 12 bases lay in between. CDR3 sequence reads: CASSLLGLQNSPLHF. Written as DNA, the CDR3 is TGTGCCAGCAGCTTATTGGGGCTACAAAATTCACCCCTCCACTTT.

Many counts were recorded for this clonotype. V and J are TRBV7-2 and TRBJ1-5; possibly TRBD1 for D (5 bases). Germline V gives CDR1 SGHTA, CDR2 FQGNSA. V dropped 3 bases and J dropped 7 bases, with 13 bases sitting between them. CDR3 length: 14 residues. In DNA, the CDR3 is TGTGCCAGCAGCTTTAGCAGGGATGGACAGCCCCAGCATTTT. This gives the protein CASSFSRDGQPQHF.

This clonotype was observed a few times. The rearrangement joins TRBV12-3 or TRBV12-4 to TRBJ1-5; no reliable D call. The ends were cut back, 4 bases at V and 6 bases at J, with 10 bases in the middle. CDR3 length: 13 amino acids. The CDR3 DNA sequence: TGTGCCAGCAGTTCCCTCCACAGTCAGCCCCAGCATTTT. Protein sequence: CASSSLHSQPQHF.

This clonotype was found a few times. V gene TRBV6-5 combines with J gene TRBJ2-2, with 9 nucleotides matching TRBD1. CDR1 and CDR2 from the germline V gene are MNHEY and SVGAGI. The CDR3 extends over 16 amino acids. V was clipped by 5 bases and J by 2 bases; unmatched bases: 6. The CDR3 DNA is TGTGCCAGCAGTACGGCACAGGGGGCTAACACCGGGGAGCTGTTTTTT. This translates into CASSTAQGANTGELFF.

This clonotype has only a few counts. This sequence joins TRBV3-1 and TRBJ1-2, with D perhaps matching TRBD1 (5 bases). The CDR3 consists of 15 residues. Trimming removed 0 bases from V and 5 bases from J, with 13 bases in between. Germline CDR1 LGHDT, CDR2 YNNKEL (reference sequence). CDR3 sequence (DNA): TGTGCCAGCAGCCAAGAAGGGGATGCAATTTATGGCTACACCTTC. Amino acid sequence: CASSQEGDAIYGYTF.

This clonotype was seen only a few times. V usage is TRBV19 and J usage is TRBJ2-1, with TRBD1 identical over 11 bases. The ends lost 2 bases at V and 9 bases at J; junction bases unmatched: 21. The CDR3 sequence is 20 residues long. Germline V gene sequence: CDR1 LNHDA, CDR2 SQIVND (reference sequence). In DNA, the CDR3 is TGTGCCAGTAGTATACTCCTGGAAGCCCTCCCCGGACAGGGGGCCGGTGAGCAGTTCTTC. As protein: CASSILLEALPGQGAGEQFF.

This clonotype appeared many times. This sequence joins TRBV27 and TRBJ2-1; a possible D gene is TRBD2 (5 bases). CDR1 is MNHEY, CDR2 SMNVEV, per germline (reference sequence). This CDR3 is 14 amino acids long. Trimming cost V 4 bases and J 0 bases, with 7 bases left between them. The CDR3 protein is CASSSGGSYNEQFF. CDR3 in DNA: TGTGCCAGCAGTTCTGGAGGCTCCTACAATGAGCAGTTCTTC.

This clonotype was seen a few times. V gene TRBV7-2 combines with J gene TRBJ2-5; D gene unclear. There are 15 residues in the CDR3. Per the germline V gene, CDR1 is SGHTA and CDR2 is FQGNSA. V lost 5 bases to trimming and J lost 5 bases, with 18 bases between them. The CDR3 DNA is TGTGCCAGCAGCCTAATTTCAGGAGTCGGGGAGACCCAGTACTTC. It yields the protein CASSLISGVGETQYF.

This clonotype showed up just a few times. The chain combines TRBV6-6 with TRBJ1-3, with D possibly being TRBD1 (5 bases). The CDR3 spans 16 residues. The germline CDR1 and CDR2 sequences are MNHNY and SVGAGI (reference sequence). With 2 bases removed from V and 0 bases from J, the gap between germline ends came to 11 bases. This chain's CDR3 is CASSYRGSNSGNTIYF. The CDR3 coding sequence is TGTGCCAGCAGTTACCGGGGCAGCAACTCTGGAAACACCATATATTTT.

This clonotype was counted at least ten times. J is TRBJ2-1 and V is TRBV4-3; 8 bases map to TRBD1. Germline V gives CDR1 LGHNA, CDR2 YSLEER. The CDR3 is 16 residues long. The junction had 5 bases not matched to a gene; V was cut back by 4 bases and J by 0 bases. The CDR3: CASSPEGQGSYNEQFF. In nucleotides, the CDR3 is TGCGCCAGCAGCCCCGAAGGACAGGGCTCCTACAATGAGCAGTTCTTC.

This clonotype was detected many times. The rearrangement joins TRBV4-3 to TRBJ1-2; 7 nucleotides line up with TRBD1. Germline CDR1 reads LGHNA; CDR2 reads YSLEER. Trimming removed 1 base from V and 4 bases from J; junction bases left unmatched: 9. The CDR3 contains 16 residues. The CDR3 nucleotides are TGCGCCAGCAGCCAAGCCGACAGGGTTCGGAGCTATGGCTACACCTTC. Amino acid sequence: CASSQADRVRSYGYTF.

This clonotype has a handful of counts. J is TRBJ1-6 and V is TRBV27, with D possibly TRBD1 on 5 matching bases. The germline V gene encodes CDR1 MNHEY and CDR2 SMNVEV (reference sequence). With 2 bases removed from V and 9 bases from J, the gap between germline ends came to 11 bases. The CDR3 is 14 residues long. The CDR3 reads CASSLEGVRSPLHF. CDR3 in DNA: TGTGCCAGCAGTTTAGAAGGGGTCCGTTCACCCCTCCACTTT.

This clonotype has a handful of counts. The V and J genes are TRBV5-1 and TRBJ2-5; 8 nucleotides align to TRBD2. V lost 2 bases, J lost 4 bases, and 7 bases stayed unmatched. Germline CDR1 and CDR2: SGHRS and YFSETQ. The CDR3 sequence is 15 residues long. This CDR3 reads CASSFPGGARETQYF. The DNA for the CDR3 is TGCGCCAGCAGCTTCCCCGGGGGGGCCCGAGAGACCCAGTACTTC.

A few counts support this clonotype. The CDR3 DNA sequence: TGTGCCAGCAGCGTTGGGGGCTTGAACACCGGGGAGCTGTTTTTT. It specifies CASSVGGLNTGELFF. This rearrangement joins TRBV9 to TRBJ2-2; possible D gene TRBD1, 6 bases. CDR3 size: 15 residues. V gave up 2 bases and J gave up 1 base, with 9 bases separating them. Germline V gene lookup returns CDR1 SGDLS and CDR2 YYNGEE.